The 11 T cell receptor beta chains below all came from one sample that was sequenced in a study of post-analysis software for immune sequencing data. Study-wide points: Several TRBV segments (TRBV5-6, TRBV5-1 and TRBV20-1 among them) occurred more frequently in patients than in controls.

These receptors have no known antigen. Unique molecular identifiers featured in each of the TCR beta cDNA libraries. One entry per CDR3 protein results from TCRdb running MiXCR on the PCR reads. This sample yields some 240,000 distinct CDR3 sequences, of which just over 35% are seen a single time; around 4.8% belongs to the top ten. The specimen was blood. These receptors came from a girl aged 5-17 years with multiple sclerosis.

This sequence joins TRBV2 and TRBJ1-3; D call uncertain. The CDR3 sequence is 15 residues long. The germline V gene encodes CDR1 SNHLY and CDR2 FYNNEI. V was trimmed by 3 bases and J by 2 bases, leaving 11 bases between them. CDR3 coding DNA: TGTGCCAGCAGTGAGTTCGCGCAGACTGGAAACACCATATATTTT. Its translation: CASSEFAQTGNTIYF.

This clonotype came up many times. The chain carries TRBV12-3 or TRBV12-4 and TRBJ1-5; tentatively, D is TRBD1 (5 bases). V was pared by 6 bases and J by 5 bases, with 14 bases between. The CDR3 is 14 amino acids. Here the CDR3 reads CASSIQGWDQPQHF. Here the CDR3 DNA reads TGTGCCAGCAGCATTCAGGGATGGGATCAGCCCCAGCATTTT.

This clonotype was detected many times. The gene calls are TRBV4-1 and TRBJ2-1, with a weak D call TRBD2 (6 bases). Germline V gene data show CDR1 as MGHRA and CDR2 as YSYEKL. The CDR3 extends over 14 amino acids. Trimming shortened V by 4 bases and J by 10 bases, and 17 bases separated the two germline ends. The CDR3 DNA reads as TGCGCCAGCAGCCCGTCAGGTGCGCGGGGAGAGCAGTTCTTC. This translates into CASSPSGARGEQFF.

This clonotype was picked up many times. This sequence joins TRBV7-9 and TRBJ1-2, with 9 bases fitting TRBD1. The trim removed 1 base at V and 2 bases at J, leaving 2 bases unmatched. Per germline, CDR1 SEHNR and CDR2 FQNEAQ (reference sequence). CDR3 length: 15 amino acids. CDR3 in DNA: TGTGCCAGCAGCTTAGTGGGACAGGGCAACTATGGCTACACCTTC. Translated, it gives CASSLVGQGNYGYTF.

The chain carries TRBV28 and TRBJ1-1, with unresolved D. Between the trimmed V and J ends, which lost 7 bases and 1 base, there was a span of 16 bases. The CDR3 spans 15 residues. From germline, CDR1 is MDHEN and CDR2 SYDVKM. The CDR3 DNA sequence: TGTGCCAGCAAAAAGACTAACATCACGAACACTGAAGCTTTCTTT. Translated, it gives CASKKTNITNTEAFF.

This clonotype was seen more than once but under ten times. A read error is possible here, since a much larger clone lies one base away. J is TRBJ2-3 and V is TRBV12-3 or TRBV12-4; D gene ambiguous. V was shortened by 7 bases and J by 4 bases, with 9 bases between the two germline ends. The CDR3 loop spans 12 amino acids. The chain's CDR3 is CASKLLADTQYF. The CDR3 DNA reads as TGTGCCAGCAAACTACTCGCAGATACGCAGTATTTT.

This clonotype was observed a single time. The chain links TRBV28 to TRBJ2-5; the match to TRBD1 covers 7 bases. The CDR3 totals 15 residues. After removal of 6 bases from V and 11 bases from J, the junction contained 18 bases not matched to a gene. Germline CDR1 reads MDHEN; CDR2 reads SYDVKM. CDR3 residues: CASRIVRGPYNEQYF. CDR3 coding DNA: TGTGCCAGCAGAATAGTAAGGGGGCCCTACAATGAGCAGTACTTC.

This clonotype was detected ten times or more. The chain combines TRBV7-9 with TRBJ1-6, with D possibly matching TRBD1 (5 bases). There are 15 residues in the CDR3. Deletions cut 5 bases from V and 7 bases from J, with 15 bases between. Germline V lookup: CDR1 SEHNR, CDR2 FQNEAQ (reference sequence). DNA of the CDR3: TGTGCCAGCAGCCCGCAGGGAAGTGGCAATTCACCCCTCCACTTT. Protein: CASSPQGSGNSPLHF.

Comments on this clonotype: A much bigger clone sits one base away, suggesting this may be a read error. The CDR3 sequence: CSAQEVYEKRFF. CDR3 nucleotides: TGCAGTGCGCAGGAGGTATATGAAAAACGGTTTTTT. J is TRBJ1-4 and V is TRBV20-1; D unresolved. The germline CDR1 and CDR2 sequences are DFQATT and SNEGSKA (reference sequence). The CDR3 consists of 12 residues.

This clonotype turned up a few times. This chain links TRBV12-3 or TRBV12-4 with TRBJ1-4; D not resolved. The CDR3 totals 15 residues. V was clipped by 2 bases and J by 8 bases, with 15 bases between them. The CDR3: CASSLLPHGGEKLFF. DNA for the CDR3: TGTGCCAGCAGTTTATTGCCCCACGGTGGGGAAAAACTGTTTTTT.

This clonotype has a handful of counts. The chain combines TRBV5-1 with TRBJ1-4; weak D call: TRBD1 (6 bases). V lost 4 bases, J lost 8 bases, and 21 bases lay in between. This CDR3 is built from 16 residues. Germline CDR1 and CDR2: SGHRS and YFSETQ. The CDR3 bases are TGCGCCAGCAGCCAGGAGGGGACAACCAGCTTCGAAAAACTGTTTTTT. It codes for CASSQEGTTSFEKLFF.